This T cell receptor beta chain is from a study of metastatic and nonmetastatic thyroid tumors. Turning to the study itself: Peripheral blood and tumor or nodule samples from malignant and benign thyroid patients were compared.

This clone was observed at least ten times. Its specificity is not known. No treatment had been given to any patient before thyroid surgery. Germline assignment: CDR1 MDHEN and CDR2 SYDVKM. The CDR3 consists of 14 residues. Between the trimmed V and J ends, which lost 8 bases and 0 bases, there was a span of 11 bases. TCRdb re-called the PCR reads via MiXCR. The sample lists some 86,000 clones, around 13% occurring once. Study conclusions and caveats: Malignant thyroid tumors reportedly had TCR beta diversity that was significantly higher than in benign nodules, in blood and tumor.

This TCR was sampled from a female donor with papillary thyroid cancer or a benign thyroid nodule (not recorded which). Some clones in this sample may be carry-over from other donors' samples. The sample taken for sequencing was tumor tissue. The J gene is TRBJ2-4, the V gene TRBV28; D gene ambiguous. In nucleotides, the CDR3 is TGTGCCAGCGTCGGCATGATAGCCAAAAACATTCAGTACTTC. Protein: CASVGMIAKNIQYF.